Below are 28 T cell receptor beta chains sequenced from a single sample in a study of OX40 agonist ivuxolimab in advanced cancers. Profiling relied on immunoSEQ multiplex PCR, and the TCRdb table lists in-frame clones only, not all of them. This sample has about 72,000 clones, with 65% to 85% found just once. The specimen comprised CD4+ or CD8+ T cells sorted from blood, sampled in a trial of the OX40 agonist ivuxolimab. All receptors derive from an adult with an advanced solid tumor such as melanoma, head and neck, liver or kidney cancer.

V and J are TRBV29-1 and TRBJ2-5, with 10 bases aligning to TRBD2. J was trimmed by 5 bases and V by 7 bases; bases with no gene match: 10. Germline V lookup: CDR1 SQVTM, CDR2 ANQGSEA. This CDR3 spans 14 amino acids. The CDR3 sequence: CSGRAGGPWETQYF. As DNA, the CDR3 is TGCAGCGGCCGAGCGGGGGGGCCTTGGGAGACCCAGTACTTC.

The chain joins TRBV19 to TRBJ2-1; D assignment may be TRBD1 or TRBD2 (5 bases each). The CDR3 length is 15 residues. V gave up 7 bases and J gave up 8 bases, with 21 bases separating them. Germline CDR1 reads LNHDA; CDR2 reads SQIVND (reference sequence). Here the CDR3 reads CASKTGRMIGDEQFF. In nucleotides, the CDR3 is TGTGCCAGTAAAACGGGGCGGATGATAGGGGATGAGCAGTTCTTC.

The chain recombines TRBV14 with TRBJ2-1; D may match TRBD1 or TRBD2 (5 bases each). In germline, CDR1 is SGHDN, CDR2 FVKESK. The CDR3 totals 15 residues. Trimming took off 4 bases at V and 3 bases at J, with 13 bases between the two ends. CDR3 bases: TGTGCCAGCAGCCTCTTCGGGACGAGCTACAATGAGCAGTTCTTC. As protein: CASSLFGTSYNEQFF.

This clone was seen a handful of times. The V call is TRBV18, the J call TRBJ1-1, with TRBD1 as a possible D gene (5 bases). Germline V gene data show CDR1 as KGHSH and CDR2 as LQKENI. V was clipped by 3 bases and J by 3 bases, with 23 bases between them. The CDR3 consists of 18 residues. CDR3 region: CASSPFSPTQGSDTEAFF. The CDR3 DNA reads as TGTGCCAGCTCACCGTTCAGCCCGACCCAGGGATCCGACACTGAAGCTTTCTTT.

The V gene is TRBV30, the J gene TRBJ2-7, with D uncertain. V dropped 6 bases and J dropped 2 bases, with 14 bases sitting between them. This CDR3 is built from 13 residues. The V gene's germline CDR1 is GTSNPN and CDR2 SVGIG (reference sequence). DNA of the CDR3: TGTGCCTGCTCGACCCCAGCAACCTACGAGCAGTACTTC. Protein sequence: CACSTPATYEQYF.

This sequence joins TRBV19 and TRBJ2-2; the D gene is possibly TRBD1 (6 bases). The CDR3 is 16 amino acids. Germline values: CDR1 LNHDA, CDR2 SQIVND (reference sequence). Trimming left V 0 bases short and J 7 bases short, with 15 bases between. The CDR3 bases are TGTGCCAGTAGTATAGATCGGGCAGGGGCGGTCGGGGAGCTGTTTTTT. Protein: CASSIDRAGAVGELFF.

The chain links TRBV5-1 to TRBJ1-2; 8 bases line up with TRBD1. The CDR3 has 16 residues. Germline V gene lookup returns CDR1 SGHRS and CDR2 YFSETQ. Losses at the gene ends were 5 bases for V and 7 bases for J; bases not matched to a gene: 16. CDR3 in DNA: TGCGCCAGCAGTTCCCCCCCCGGCAGGGGGCATCGTGGCTACACCTTC. This sequence encodes CASSSPPGRGHRGYTF.

This chain joins TRBV27 and TRBJ2-7, with TRBD1 identical over 8 bases. CDR3 length equals 11 residues. V gave up 7 bases and J gave up 13 bases; unmatched junction bases: 9. From germline, CDR1 is MNHEY and CDR2 SMNVEV (reference sequence). CDR3 sequence reads: CASTLNRGDYF. The CDR3 DNA follows: TGTGCCAGCACTCTCAACAGGGGGGACTACTTC.

This clone was recorded a few times. The chain is built from TRBV6-5 and TRBJ2-1; 12 nucleotides line up with TRBD2. The trim removed 7 bases at V and 7 bases at J, leaving 2 bases unmatched. The CDR3 runs to 13 residues. CDR1 is MNHEY and CDR2 is SVGAGI in the germline V gene. Here the CDR3 DNA reads TGTGCCAGCACTACTAGCGGGGGGAATGAGCAGTTCTTC. This codes for CASTTSGGNEQFF.

The V and J genes are TRBV13 and TRBJ2-5; 7 positions match TRBD1. With 5 bases clipped from V and 2 bases from J, the junction kept 5 bases outside the gene matches. The CDR3 runs to 14 residues. Germline V gene data show CDR1 as PRHDT and CDR2 as FYEKMQ (reference sequence). The CDR3 DNA sequence: TGTGCCAGCAGCATCCGACAGGGACAAGAGACCCAGTACTTC. Protein: CASSIRQGQETQYF.

V and J are TRBV6-1 and TRBJ2-7; tentatively, D is TRBD1 (6 bases). CDR1 is MNHNS and CDR2 is SASEGT in the germline V gene. V was trimmed by 6 bases and J by 4 bases, leaving 19 bases between them. The CDR3 is 15 residues long. Written as DNA, the CDR3 is TGTGCCAGCAGCCTTGGGGGCCTTGGAAGGTACGAGCAGTACTTC. Residues: CASSLGGLGRYEQYF.

This sequence joins TRBV19 and TRBJ2-7; D could derive from TRBD1 or TRBD2 (6 bases each). Germline CDR1 is LNHDA and CDR2 is SQIVND (reference sequence). The V gene lost 8 bases and the J gene lost 6 bases, with 23 bases spanning the gap. The CDR3 consists of 15 residues. The CDR3 is CASSPQGRQRREQYF. CDR3 bases: TGTGCCAGTTCACCCCAGGGGAGGCAGAGGCGCGAGCAGTACTTC.

The chain carries TRBV18 and TRBJ2-6; 9 bases are shared with TRBD2. The length of the CDR3 is 16 residues. V lost 4 bases, J lost 2 bases, and 3 bases stayed unmatched. The germline gives CDR1 KGHSH, CDR2 LQKENI. CDR3 coding DNA: TGTGCCAGCTCACGCGGGGGGGAAGCTGGGGCCAACGTCCTGACTTTC. Translation: CASSRGGEAGANVLTF.

The chain joins TRBV5-4 to TRBJ1-4; D possibly corresponds to TRBD1 (5 bases). The CDR3 covers 14 residues. V lost 4 bases and J lost 4, with 11 bases in between. Germline lookup yields CDR1 SGHNT and CDR2 YYREEE (reference sequence). The CDR3 loop is CASSEGPSNEKLFF. CDR3 DNA: TGTGCCAGCAGCGAGGGACCGAGTAATGAAAAACTGTTTTTT.

The rearrangement links TRBV7-9 to TRBJ2-7; 7 nucleotides line up with TRBD2. The germline CDR1 and CDR2 sequences are SEHNR and FQNEAQ (reference sequence). J was trimmed by 0 bases and V by 4 bases; bases with no gene match: 3. The CDR3 consists of 14 residues. CDR3 amino acids: CASSSSGGSYEQYF. CDR3 nucleotides: TGTGCCAGCAGCTCTTCGGGGGGCTCCTACGAGCAGTACTTC.

CDR3 DNA: TGTGCCACCAGCAGTCGGGACACCTACGAGCAGTACTTC. This encodes CATSSRDTYEQYF. The rearrangement uses TRBV15 and TRBJ2-7; D perhaps matches TRBD1 (6 bases). Germline CDR1 and CDR2: LNHNV and YYDKDF (reference sequence). V was pared by 3 bases and J by 2 bases, with 8 bases between. This CDR3 comprises 13 residues.

V and J are TRBV9 and TRBJ2-1; weak D call: TRBD1 (6 bases). From germline, CDR1 is SGDLS and CDR2 YYNGEE. The CDR3 is made up of 15 amino acids. The ends were cut back, 2 bases at V and 8 bases at J, with 17 bases in the middle. Here the CDR3 DNA reads TGTGCCAGCAGCGTTAACACTATGGGGGCGGATGAGCAGTTCTTC. Residues: CASSVNTMGADEQFF.

This chain uses TRBV5-6 with TRBJ2-7, with 9 bases that match TRBD2. CDR1 and CDR2 from the germline V gene are SGHDT and YYEEEE. The V and J ends lost 0 bases and 4 bases, in that order; junction bases with no gene match: 2. The CDR3 extends over 14 amino acids. The CDR3 sequence is CASSLGSGSYEQYF. The CDR3, as DNA: TGTGCCAGCAGCTTGGGTAGCGGGAGTTACGAGCAGTACTTC. Looking up the rest from reference TRBV5-6 and TRBJ2-7 gives the full variable domain: DAGVTQSPTHLIKTRGQQVTLRCSPKSGHDTVSWYQQALGQGPQFIFQYYEEEERQRGNFPDRFSGHQFPNYSSELNVNALLLGDSALYLCASSLGSGSYEQYFGPGTRLTVT.

The chain recombines TRBV2 with TRBJ2-7; 8 nucleotides line up with TRBD2. Germline lookup yields CDR1 SNHLY and CDR2 FYNNEI. J lost 7 bases, V lost 2 bases, and 4 bases had no gene match. The CDR3 has 13 amino acids. CDR3 protein: CASSERERGEQYF. Here the CDR3 DNA reads TGTGCCAGCAGTGAAAGGGAGCGGGGGGAGCAGTACTTC.

V gene TRBV6-4 combines with J gene TRBJ2-1, with TRBD1 matching 8 bases. The CDR3 has 14 amino acids. J was trimmed by 9 bases and V by 5 bases; bases with no gene match: 9. Germline loops: CDR1 MRHNA, CDR2 SNTAGT. DNA of the CDR3: TGTGCCAGCAGTCCGACAGGGGTCCCCTCTGAGCAGTTCTTC. Translating gives CASSPTGVPSEQFF.

The rearrangement uses TRBV15 and TRBJ2-1, with a possible D match to TRBD2 (6 bases). The germline V gene encodes CDR1 LNHNV and CDR2 YYDKDF (reference sequence). The CDR3 loop spans 13 amino acids. With 0 bases removed from V and 9 bases from J, the gap between germline ends came to 9 bases. CDR3 coding DNA: TGTGCCACCAGCAGAGATCGGAGGGTTGAGCAGTTCTTC. Translation: CATSRDRRVEQFF.

The chain carries TRBV5-1 and TRBJ2-1; the D gene could be TRBD1 or TRBD2 (5 bases each). This CDR3 has 13 amino acids. V dropped 0 bases and J dropped 5 bases, with 6 bases sitting between them. From germline, CDR1 is SGHRS and CDR2 YFSETQ. CDR3 sequence (DNA): TGCGCCAGCAGCTTGGGAGGGGACAATGAGCAGTTCTTC. As protein: CASSLGGDNEQFF.

This clone has a single count. The chain has TRBV4-1 and TRBJ1-4; 7 positions match TRBD1. The CDR3 extends over 16 amino acids. Per the germline V gene, CDR1 is MGHRA and CDR2 is YSYEKL. Germline trimming cut 2 bases from V and 8 bases from J; bases unmatched to any gene: 11. This CDR3 reads CASSQRRQGRGEKLFF. The CDR3 coding sequence is TGCGCCAGCAGCCAAAGGAGACAGGGCCGAGGCGAAAAACTGTTTTTT.

The rearrangement links TRBV6-5 to TRBJ2-7; D gene uncertain. V gave up 6 bases and J gave up 2 bases, with 11 bases separating them. The CDR3 spans 13 residues. Per the germline V gene, CDR1 is MNHEY and CDR2 is SVGAGI. The CDR3, as DNA: TGTGCCAGCAGACCTGGCGTACCCTACGAGCAGTACTTC. Translated, it gives CASRPGVPYEQYF.

The rearrangement links TRBV27 to TRBJ2-5, with a tentative D call TRBD1 (5 bases). Germline V gene sequence: CDR1 MNHEY, CDR2 SMNVEV (reference sequence). The V end lost 8 bases, the J end lost 0 bases, and 13 bases lay between the germline ends. CDR3 length: 14 residues. The CDR3 DNA sequence: TGTGCCAGCCAGACAGAAAAGGACCAAGAGACCCAGTACTTC. Amino acids: CASQTEKDQETQYF.

The chain carries TRBV27 and TRBJ2-1; D is unresolved. There are 18 residues in the CDR3. Germline values: CDR1 MNHEY, CDR2 SMNVEV (reference sequence). The V and J ends lost 3 bases and 5 bases respectively, with 23 bases between them. This chain's CDR3 is CASSFNFLPDRIDNEQFF. As DNA, the CDR3 is TGTGCCAGCAGTTTCAACTTCCTACCGGACCGAATCGACAATGAGCAGTTCTTC.

The rearrangement joins TRBV6-6 to TRBJ2-5, with a weak D call TRBD1 (5 bases). Germline assignment: CDR1 MNHNY and CDR2 SVGAGI (reference sequence). V dropped 0 bases and J dropped 4 bases, with 15 bases sitting between them. The CDR3 is made up of 16 amino acids. CDR3 protein: CASSYSVGQGGETQYF. The CDR3 nucleotides are TGTGCCAGCAGTTACTCGGTGGGGCAGGGTGGAGAGACCCAGTACTTC.

This clone was seen a few times. The chain employs TRBV29-1 and TRBJ2-5; D may be TRBD2 (6 bases). CDR1 is SQVTM and CDR2 is ANQGSEA in the germline V gene. The CDR3 is made up of 15 amino acids. Trimming left V 3 bases short and J 5 bases short, with 19 bases between. The CDR3 protein is CSVDPGGRRGETQYF. The CDR3 coding sequence is TGCAGCGTTGATCCTGGCGGGCGCCGGGGGGAGACCCAGTACTTC.